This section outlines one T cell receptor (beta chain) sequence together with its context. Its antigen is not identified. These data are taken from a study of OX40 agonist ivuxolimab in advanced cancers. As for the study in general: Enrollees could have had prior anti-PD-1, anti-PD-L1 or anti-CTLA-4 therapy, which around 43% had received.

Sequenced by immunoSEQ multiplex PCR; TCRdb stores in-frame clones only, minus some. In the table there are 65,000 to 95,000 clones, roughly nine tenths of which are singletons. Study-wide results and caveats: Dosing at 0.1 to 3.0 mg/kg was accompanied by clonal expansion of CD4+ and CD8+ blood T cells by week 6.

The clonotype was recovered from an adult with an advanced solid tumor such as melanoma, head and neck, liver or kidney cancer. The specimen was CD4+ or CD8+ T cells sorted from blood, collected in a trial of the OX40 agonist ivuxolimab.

CDR3 protein: CASSPSLRAEISYEQYF. In DNA, the CDR3 is TGTGCCAGCAGCCCTTCCCTTCGGGCGGAAATTTCCTACGAGCAGTACTTC. This sequence joins TRBV9 and TRBJ2-7, with D unclear. This CDR3 region has 17 residues. The germline CDR1 and CDR2 sequences are SGDLS and YYNGEE. Trimming stripped 4 bases from V and 1 base from J, with 21 bases between.